This T cell receptor (beta chain) was captured by sequencing in a study of Tregs in tolerant kidney transplant recipients (dated by TCRdb to between 2017 and 2020). Regarding the research as a whole: Transplants used related donors with nonmyeloablative bone marrow transplantation; mixed chimerism was transient in the human trials. The study used TCRbeta sequencing to identify donor-specific regulatory T cells before combined kidney and bone marrow transplantation, then tracked those cells after transplant.

According to the study, the label for this sample's time point signals: blood sample drawn before combined kidney and bone marrow transplant. Unstimulated Tregs (CD4+CD25+CD127-), CD4+ non-Tregs (CD4+CD25-), CD4 and CD8 cells were FACS-sorted from thawed PBMCs. 4 combined kidney and bone marrow transplant recipients from the ITN036ST trial were included as patients, and samples were available only from these trial subjects. Healthy control blood was separated into PBMCs by Ficoll density gradient and cryopreserved, and patient PBMCs were collected both before and after transplant. Genomic DNA was extracted from sorted cells with the QIAGEN DNeasy Blood and Tissue Kit for TCRbeta CDR3 sequencing. Through immunoSEQ, high-throughput TCRbeta CDR3 sequencing was done commercially, including PCR amplification with internal controls and bias correction. The authors' analysis ran thus. A unique productive TCRbeta sequence was defined by the CDR3 nucleotide sequence when primers matched, and otherwise by the CDR3 amino acid sequence together with the Vbeta and Jbeta genes. As a correction for sorting error, sequences shared between sorted populations at a frequency ratio of 2:1 or less were discarded, and the remaining shared sequences were assigned to the higher population. Donor-reactive sequences were defined as at least 5-fold expanded in CFSE-low cells versus unstimulated cells, with frequency of at least 0.01% in CFSE-low cells. Repertoire divergence was quantified by Jensen-Shannon divergence calculated from the top 100 TCRbeta sequences ranked by frequency. For samples with multiple sequencing runs, sorting error was corrected in each run separately before the runs were combined. TCRdb took over this immuneACCESS table, retaining in-frame rearrangements with V and J assigned. Such tables are incomplete; in checked studies, under half of the missing clones stem from an unresolved V gene, and the remainder is unexplained. D and trimming come from the DNA, and the V and J calls and clone size come from that table. The sample table shows approximately 99,000 clones, and roughly 89% are seen once. Together, the top ten hold around 0.35% of the sample.

In this sample, this clone turned up once. Its recognized antigen is unknown. The record has no base qualities; no much larger clone is one base away. From cysteine to phenylalanine, the CDR3 is 16 amino acids long. Of the read, only the CDR3 DNA is kept; its 48 bases are in frame from base 1. For this chain, trimming is 3 bases at the V end and 0 bases at the J end, and the number of junction bases without a gene match is 7. Taken from the germline V gene, the CDR1 and CDR2 loops are MNHNS and SASEGT. What the work shows at the level of the full study, not this receptor alone: In tolerant patients, donor-specific Tregs expanded more than Tregs overall, which suggests antigen-driven rather than nonspecific expansion. Expanding Tregs with activated donor B cells appeared to identify the most biologically relevant and donor-specific TCRbeta repertoire. The study was limited by small patient numbers, and the findings need validation in larger populations and under other immunosuppression protocols. Biological reproducibility was not directly addressed, though technical replication error appeared minimal. PCR primers changed over time for some patients, so nucleotide-level comparison across those patients' samples was not possible.

The starting material was CD4+ T cells from blood, obtained before the transplant. The source is a human donor who received a combined kidney and bone marrow transplant. The chain was built from TRBV6-1 and TRBJ1-1, with 7 bases aligning to TRBD1. This receptor has the CDR3 CASSEWGTALNTEAFF. At the DNA level, the sequence is TGTGCCAGCAGTGAGTGGGGGACAGCCTTGAACACTGAAGCTTTCTTT.